This TCR beta chain was retrieved from a study of shared clonotypes between healthy human individuals. CDR3 size: 14 residues. With 4 bases removed from V and 5 bases from J, the gap between germline ends came to 14 bases. Germline assignment: CDR1 SGHRS and CDR2 YFSETQ. Comment on this clone: Its antigen is not identified.

TCRdb's copy holds only in-frame clones and misses some; the assay was immunoSEQ multiplex PCR. Found here are hundreds of thousands of clones, 60% to 75% of them singletons; the top ten hold around 1.8%. Regarding the study as a whole: Around 5.3% of naive CD4 clonotypes were shared across a few donors. Represented diversity, genetic and exposure-history alike, was limited by few donors.

Sequencing input: memory CD4+ T cells sorted from blood. The subset denotes: CD45RA-negative fraction. The gene calls are TRBV5-1 and TRBJ2-3; D is unclear. The TCR sequence derives from a woman aged 25 to 39 in good health. As DNA, the CDR3 is TGCGCCAGCAGCCTCTCCCCACCCGAAGATACGCAGTATTTT. Protein: CASSLSPPEDTQYF. Full variable domain (missing parts from reference TRBV5-1 and TRBJ2-3): KAGVTQTPRYLIKTRGQQVTLSCSPISGHRSVSWYQQTPGQGLQFLFEYFSETQRNKGNFPGRFSGRQFSNSRSEMNVSTLELGDSALYLCASSLSPPEDTQYFGPGTRLTVL.